The subject of this entry is one T cell receptor beta chain. The antigen is undetermined. CDR1 and CDR2 from the germline V gene are LGHNT and FRNRAP. CDR3 length: 17 amino acids. These data come from a study of T cells expressing NK-cell markers. The wider study: The study drew TCR beta repertoires from sorted CD3+CD56+NKG2C+, CD3+CD56+NKG2C- and CD3+CD56-NKG2C+ T cells. The eight sequenced donors comprised seven who were HCMV-seropositive and one who was seronegative. Study-level findings and limits: HCMV specificity was not established for the expanded NKG2C+ T cell clones. Several donors likewise had their CD3+CD56-NKG2C+ fraction led by these clonotypes.

Following a re-call of the 5' RACE reads, TCRdb has one entry per CDR3 protein and lacks DNA. This table holds over 250,000 distinct CDR3 sequences. The material sequenced was blood T cells: a sorted CD56 or NKG2C T cell subset, CD4+ or CD8+ T cells, or bulk PBMC T cells (not recorded which). The chain uses TRBV12-5 and TRBJ2-2; TCRdb lists TRBD1, though no DNA is available to test this call. This sequence originates from a woman aged 18 to 69 in good health. Here the CDR3 reads CASGTSIDRGSTGELFF.